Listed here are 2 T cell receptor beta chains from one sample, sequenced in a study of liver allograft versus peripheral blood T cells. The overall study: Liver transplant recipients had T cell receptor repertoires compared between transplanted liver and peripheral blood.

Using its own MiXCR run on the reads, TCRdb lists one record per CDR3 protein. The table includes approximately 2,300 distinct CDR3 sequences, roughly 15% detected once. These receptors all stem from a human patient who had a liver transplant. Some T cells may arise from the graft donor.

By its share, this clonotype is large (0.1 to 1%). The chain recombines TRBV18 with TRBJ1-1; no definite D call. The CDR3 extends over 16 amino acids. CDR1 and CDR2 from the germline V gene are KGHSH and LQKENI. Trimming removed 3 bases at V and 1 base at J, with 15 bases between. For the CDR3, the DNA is TGTGCCAGCTCACCCTGGGTCATTAGCGGGAACACTGAAGCTTTCTTT. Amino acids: CASSPWVISGNTEAFF.

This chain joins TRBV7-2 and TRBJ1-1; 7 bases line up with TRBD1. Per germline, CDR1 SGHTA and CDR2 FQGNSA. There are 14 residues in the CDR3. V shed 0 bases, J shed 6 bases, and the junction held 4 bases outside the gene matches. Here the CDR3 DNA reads TGTGCCAGCAGCTTAGCGCGAGGGGGCTCTGAAGCTTTCTTT. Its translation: CASSLARGGSEAFF.